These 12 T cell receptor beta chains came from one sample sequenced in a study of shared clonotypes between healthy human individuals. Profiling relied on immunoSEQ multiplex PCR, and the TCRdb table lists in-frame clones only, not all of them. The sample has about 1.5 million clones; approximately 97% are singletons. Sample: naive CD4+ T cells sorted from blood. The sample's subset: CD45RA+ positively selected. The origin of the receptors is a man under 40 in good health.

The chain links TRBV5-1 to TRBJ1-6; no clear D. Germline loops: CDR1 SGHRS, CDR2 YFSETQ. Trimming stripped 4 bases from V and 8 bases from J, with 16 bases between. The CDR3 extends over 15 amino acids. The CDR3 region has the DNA TGCGCCAGCAGCCTGTATCCCAGGTCCGATTCACCCCTCCACTTT. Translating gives CASSLYPRSDSPLHF.

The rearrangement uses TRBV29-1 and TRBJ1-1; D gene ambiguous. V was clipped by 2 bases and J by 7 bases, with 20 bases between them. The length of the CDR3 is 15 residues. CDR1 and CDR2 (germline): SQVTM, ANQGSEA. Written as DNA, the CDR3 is TGCAGCGTTGAAAGTGACCGCTCGGGCCCCCTTGAAGCTTTCTTT. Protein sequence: CSVESDRSGPLEAFF.

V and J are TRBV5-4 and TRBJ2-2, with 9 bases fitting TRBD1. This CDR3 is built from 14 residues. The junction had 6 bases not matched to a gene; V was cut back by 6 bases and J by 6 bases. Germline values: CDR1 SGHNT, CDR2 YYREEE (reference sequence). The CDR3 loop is CASKGQGKAGELFF. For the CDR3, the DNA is TGTGCCAGCAAAGGACAGGGGAAGGCCGGGGAGCTGTTTTTT.

The CDR3 DNA reads as TGTGCCAGCAGCCCTCCTAGCGGGAGCTCCTACGAGCAGTACTTC. Residues: CASSPPSGSSYEQYF. The V and J genes are TRBV16 and TRBJ2-7; TRBD2 aligns across 10 bases. V was clipped by 4 bases and J by 0 bases; unmatched bases: 3. The CDR3 length is 15 residues. Germline loops: CDR1 KGHSY, CDR2 FQNENV.

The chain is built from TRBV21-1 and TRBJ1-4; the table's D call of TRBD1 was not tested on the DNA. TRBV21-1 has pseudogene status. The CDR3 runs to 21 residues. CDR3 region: CASSKAPPPQGARRTNEKLFF. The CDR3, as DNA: TGTGCCAGCAGCAAAGCGCCCCCACCACAGGGGGCGAGGCGAACTAATGAAAAACTGTTTTTT.

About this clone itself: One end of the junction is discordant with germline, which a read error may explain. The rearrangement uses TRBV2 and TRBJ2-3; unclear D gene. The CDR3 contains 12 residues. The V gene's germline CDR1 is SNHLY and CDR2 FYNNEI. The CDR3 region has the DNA TGTGCCAGCAGTGGAGACTTAGGACCTGCCGGTTTT. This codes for CASSGDLGPAGF. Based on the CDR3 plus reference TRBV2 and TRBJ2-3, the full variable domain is EPEVTQTPSHQVTQMGQEVILRCVPISNHLYFYWYRQILGQKVEFLVSFYNNEISEKSEIFDDQFSVERPDGSNFTLKIRSTKLEDSAMYFCASSGDLGPAGFGPGTRLTVL.

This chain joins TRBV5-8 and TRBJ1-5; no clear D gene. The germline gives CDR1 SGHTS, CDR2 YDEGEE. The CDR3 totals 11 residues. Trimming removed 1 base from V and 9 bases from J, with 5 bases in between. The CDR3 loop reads CASSLLGPQHF. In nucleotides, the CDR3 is TGTGCCAGCAGCTTGTTAGGGCCCCAGCATTTT.

This chain's CDR3 is CASSLGDQGLPYNEQFF. For the CDR3, the DNA is TGTGCCAGCAGCTTAGGGGATCAGGGGTTACCCTACAATGAGCAGTTCTTC. The chain recombines TRBV7-2 with TRBJ2-1, with D maybe TRBD1 (6 bases). This CDR3 spans 17 amino acids. CDR1 and CDR2 (germline): SGHTA, FQGNSA. V was cut by 1 base and J by 2 bases, with 15 bases left in between.

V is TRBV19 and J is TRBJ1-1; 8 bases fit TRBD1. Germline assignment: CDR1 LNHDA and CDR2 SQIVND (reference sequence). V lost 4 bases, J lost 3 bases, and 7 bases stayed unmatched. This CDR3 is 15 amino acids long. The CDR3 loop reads CASSTLGQGDTEAFF. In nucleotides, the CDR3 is TGTGCCAGTAGTACCCTAGGACAGGGAGACACTGAAGCTTTCTTT.

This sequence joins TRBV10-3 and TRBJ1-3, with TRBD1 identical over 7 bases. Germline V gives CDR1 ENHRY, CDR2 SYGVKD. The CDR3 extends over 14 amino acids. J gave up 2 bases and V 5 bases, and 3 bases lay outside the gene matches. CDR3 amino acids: CAISRQGAGNTIYF. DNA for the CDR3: TGTGCCATCAGTCGACAGGGAGCTGGAAACACCATATATTTT.

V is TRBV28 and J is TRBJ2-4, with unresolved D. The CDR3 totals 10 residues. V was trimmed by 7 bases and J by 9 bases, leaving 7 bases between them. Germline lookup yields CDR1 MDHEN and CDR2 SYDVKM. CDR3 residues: CASTWSIQYF. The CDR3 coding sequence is TGTGCCAGCACATGGAGCATTCAGTACTTC. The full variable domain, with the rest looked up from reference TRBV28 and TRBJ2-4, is DVKVTQSSRYLVKRTGEKVFLECVQDMDHENMFWYRQDPGLGLRLIYFSYDVKMKEKGDIPEGYSVSREKKERFSLILESASTNQTSMYLCASTWSIQYFGAGTRLSVL.

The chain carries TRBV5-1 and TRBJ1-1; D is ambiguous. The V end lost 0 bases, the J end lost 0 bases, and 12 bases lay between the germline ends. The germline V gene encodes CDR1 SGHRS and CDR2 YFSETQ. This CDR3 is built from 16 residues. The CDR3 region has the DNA TGCGCCAGCAGCTTGGGGCCCATCGTTATGAACACTGAAGCTTTCTTT. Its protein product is CASSLGPIVMNTEAFF.